This TCR beta chain was profiled in a study of beta chain features in type 1 diabetes. The authors reverse transcribed all of the isolated RNA, so sequencing captured expressed TCRB transcripts. Profiling relied on immunoSEQ multiplex PCR, and the TCRdb table lists in-frame clones only, not all of them. The table has over 120,000 clones, 10% to 15% seen once. Trimming stripped 3 bases from V and 0 bases from J, with 16 bases between. The CDR3 is 17 residues long. Germline V gives CDR1 SGHTA, CDR2 FQGNSA. This clone was observed a few times. The antigen is not known. Study-wide findings and caveats: All four CD4+ subsets from Type 1 diabetes patients carried moderately but significantly shorter TCRB CDR3s.

Material for sequencing was central memory CD4+ T cells from blood. The genes are TRBV7-2 and TRBJ2-3; no definite D call. The receptor was isolated from a man aged 18 to 29 with type 1 diabetes. The CDR3 nucleotides read TGTGCCAGCAGCTTCGGCGTCGGACCGACTAGCACAGATACGCAGTATTTT. This translates into CASSFGVGPTSTDTQYF.